What follows are 9 T cell receptor beta chains derived from one specimen sequenced in a study of CD8+ T cells in alopecia areata. It was cDNA, reverse transcribed from extracted RNA, that served as the sequencing template. Clones were read by immunoSEQ multiplex PCR, and TCRdb kept only the in-frame ones, dropping some. Of roughly 200,000 clones listed, 63% are singletons. The sequencing here drew on CD4+ T cells sorted from blood, taken at week 0. These receptors came from a human donor with alopecia areata.

The sample holds a few counts of this clone. This chain connects TRBV10-3 to TRBJ2-7; D remains unclear. Germline loops: CDR1 ENHRY, CDR2 SYGVKD. V was trimmed by 4 bases and J by 6 bases, leaving 10 bases between them. The CDR3 is 12 amino acids. CDR3 bases: TGTGCCATCAGTGCCCCTTTGGGCGAGCAGTACTTC. Protein: CAISAPLGEQYF.

The table lists this clone with a few counts. The chain employs TRBV5-1 and TRBJ1-2; D gene uncertain. Germline V gives CDR1 SGHRS, CDR2 YFSETQ. V was pared by 4 bases and J by 2 bases, with 12 bases between. This CDR3 has 14 amino acids. The CDR3 spells CASSGDSFNYGYTF. Here the CDR3 DNA reads TGCGCCAGCAGCGGAGACTCATTCAACTATGGCTACACCTTC.

This chain joins TRBV30 and TRBJ2-1; D is unclear. The CDR3 covers 14 residues. CDR1 GTSNPN and CDR2 SVGIG come from the germline V gene (reference sequence). V shed 0 bases and J shed 12 bases, with 18 bases lying between them. The CDR3 reads CAWSVRFTAPGQFF. DNA of the CDR3: TGTGCCTGGAGTGTAAGGTTCACGGCCCCCGGGCAGTTCTTC. Looking up the rest from reference TRBV30 and TRBJ2-1 gives the full variable domain: SQTIHQWPATLVQPVGSPLSLECTVEGTSNPNLYWYRQAAGRGLQLLFYSVGIGQISSEVPQNLSASRPQDRQFILSSKKLLLSDSGFYLCAWSVRFTAPGQFFGPGTRLTVL.

V usage is TRBV27 and J usage is TRBJ1-2, with a tentative D call TRBD1 (6 bases). V lost 10 bases to trimming and J lost 4 bases, with 13 bases between them. The V gene's germline CDR1 is MNHEY and CDR2 SMNVEV (reference sequence). This CDR3 spans 12 amino acids. The CDR3 sequence is CATRQVGYGYTF. DNA of the CDR3: TGTGCCACCCGACAGGTTGGCTATGGCTACACCTTC.

CDR3 nucleotides: TGTGCCTGGAGTCCAACAGGAACTCTCGCCTATGGCTACACCTTC. This gives the protein CAWSPTGTLAYGYTF. The chain combines TRBV30 with TRBJ1-2; maybe TRBD1 (5 bases). This CDR3 is 15 amino acids long. The germline V gene has CDR1 GTSNPN and CDR2 SVGIG (reference sequence). Deletions cut 2 bases from V and 4 bases from J, with 17 bases between.

The genes are TRBV25-1 and TRBJ1-6; TRBD1 aligns across 8 bases. Trimming cost V 0 bases and J 10 bases; bases outside gene matches: 5. This CDR3 is built from 15 residues. CDR1 is MGHDK, CDR2 SYGVNS, per germline. For the CDR3, the DNA is TGTGCCAGCAGTGAATACGGGACAGGTGGATCACCCCTCCACTTT. This translates into CASSEYGTGGSPLHF.

Here the CDR3 reads CSVGPLKEGEAFF. The DNA of the CDR3 is TGCAGCGTTGGGCCATTAAAGGAGGGGGAAGCTTTCTTT. The chain links TRBV29-1 to TRBJ1-1; D possibly corresponds to TRBD1 (5 bases). Germline CDR1 and CDR2: SQVTM and ANQGSEA. The V end lost 4 bases, the J end lost 8 bases, and 17 bases lay between the germline ends. This CDR3 contains 13 residues.

A single count supports this clone. This chain links TRBV20-1 with TRBJ1-4; no clear D. The CDR3 covers 11 residues. Germline V gives CDR1 DFQATT, CDR2 SNEGSKA (reference sequence). Trimming pared 0 bases from V and 15 bases from J, leaving 11 bases between. DNA of the CDR3: TGCAGTGCTAGAGATGGTGAAAGGTTGTTTTTT. Translation: CSARDGERLFF.

The CDR3 DNA reads TGCGCCAGCAGCCAAGGGAACCCTGGAGGCTACACCTTC. It codes for CASSQGNPGGYTF. The chain employs TRBV4-3 and TRBJ1-2; D remains unclear. The ends were cut back, 1 base at V and 8 bases at J, with 11 bases in the middle. The CDR3 spans 13 residues. The germline V gene has CDR1 LGHNA and CDR2 YSLEER.